This is a list of T cell receptor beta chains from one sample in a study of blood T cells in healthy people across ages. TCRdb re-analysed the 5' RACE reads in MiXCR, keeping a single row per CDR3 protein. The sample consists of 630,000 or so distinct CDR3 sequences, approximately 31% of them appearing once. The specimen sequenced was blood. The receptor set was obtained from a woman older than 75 in good health. Each CDR3 is given with its conserved first and last residue. The order of the fields is J gene, V gene, D gene, clone size, CDR3 protein, CDR3 DNA. The D gene is left open where the match is weak. Only some rows state a clone size, as once, few, many or a class for expanded clones.

>TRBJ2-1|TRBV3-1|.|.
CASSQDAISSNEQFF
TGTGCCAGCAGCCAAGATGCGATAAGTTCAAATGAGCAGTTCTTC
>TRBJ2-3|TRBV4-3|TRBD2|many
CASSQEPSGEAGTQYF
TGCGCCAGCAGCCAAGAACCCAGCGGGGAGGCAGGTACGCAGTATTTT
>TRBJ2-1|TRBV20-1|.|.
CSAITSSGWYNEQFF
TGCAGTGCAATCACTAGTTCCGGTTGGTACAATGAGCAGTTCTTC
>TRBJ2-7|TRBV6-1|.|few
CASIPTGIYEQYF
TGTGCCAGCATCCCAACCGGGATCTACGAGCAGTACTTC
>TRBJ2-7|TRBV20-1|TRBD1|.
CSARDRQGASGEQYF
TGCAGTGCTAGAGATAGACAGGGGGCATCCGGCGAGCAGTACTTC
>TRBJ2-5|TRBV4-1|.|many
CASSQDQRSAEETQYF
TGCGCCAGCAGCCAAGATCAGAGGTCGGCGGAAGAGACCCAGTACTTC
>TRBJ2-3|TRBV12-3/TRBV12-4|.|.
CASSFGQGTTDTEYF
.
>TRBJ2-7|TRBV5-1|TRBD1|many
CASSLTGADIHEQYF
TGCGCCAGCAGCTTGACAGGGGCGGACATCCACGAGCAGTACTTC
>TRBJ2-5|TRBV6-5|TRBD1|many
CASSSGPGQGGGETQYF
TGTGCCAGCAGTTCAGGACCCGGACAGGGAGGCGGAGAGACCCAGTACTTC
>TRBJ1-1|TRBV7-2|.|many
CASSLRGFGSEAFF
TGTGCCAGCAGCTTAAGGGGTTTCGGGTCTGAAGCTTTCTTT
>TRBJ1-2|TRBV30|TRBD1|many
CAWSTGQSYGYTF
TGTGCCTGGAGTACGGGACAGTCCTATGGCTACACCTTC
>TRBJ1-2|TRBV12-3/TRBV12-4|.|many
CASGTYGYTF
TGTGCCAGCGGGACTTATGGCTACACCTTC
>TRBJ1-6|TRBV2|TRBD1|few
CASRRGDLTGIGDNSPLHF
TGTGCCAGCAGGAGGGGGGATCTGACAGGGATCGGCGATAATTCACCCCTCCACTTT
>TRBJ2-5|TRBV20-1|TRBD2|.
CSARDAGDQETQYF
TGCAGTGCTAGAGATGCGGGGGATCAAGAGACCCAGTACTTC
>TRBJ1-1|TRBV5-4|.|.
CASRSGGTFLNTEAFF
TGTGCCAGCAGATCCGGAGGGACCTTCCTGAACACTGAAGCTTTCTTT
>TRBJ2-1|TRBV7-2|.|.
CASSLSPVTNEQFF
TGTGCCAGCAGCTTGTCCCCAGTGACCAATGAGCAGTTCTTC
>TRBJ1-2|TRBV5-1|.|many
CASSDASYGYTF
TGCGCCAGCAGCGACGCCTCCTATGGCTACACCTTC
>TRBJ2-3|TRBV24-1|TRBD1|.
CATSDPRYDRGAPDTQYF
TGTGCCACCAGTGACCCCCGTTACGACAGGGGGGCCCCAGATACGCAGTATTTT
>TRBJ2-1|TRBV5-1|.|once
CASSLADYNEQFF
TGCGCCAGCAGCTTGGCCGACTACAATGAGCAGTTCTTC
>TRBJ2-3|TRBV20-1|.|.
CSANLPEWVTDTQYF
TGCAGTGCTAATCTCCCGGAGTGGGTCACGGATACGCAGTATTTT
>TRBJ2-6|TRBV7-6|.|many
CASSLGRGRTGANVLTF
TGTGCCAGCAGCCTAGGGAGGGGGCGCACCGGGGCCAACGTCCTGACTTTC
>TRBJ1-1|TRBV20-1|.|.
CSGASGKNTEAFF
TGCAGTGGAGCGTCTGGCAAGAACACTGAAGCTTTCTTT
>TRBJ1-3|TRBV7-9|.|.
CASRSDGRFISGNTIYF
TGTGCCAGCAGATCTGATGGACGGTTTATCTCTGGAAACACCATATATTTT
>TRBJ2-1|TRBV7-9|TRBD1|many
CASEGQGNDNEQFF
TGTGCCAGCGAGGGACAGGGTAACGACAATGAGCAGTTCTTC
>TRBJ1-3|TRBV6-6|TRBD1|few
CASSYRTGRDGNTIYF
TGTGCCAGCAGTTACCGGACAGGGAGAGATGGAAACACCATATATTTT
>TRBJ2-3|TRBV4-3|.|many
CASSQDEGTDTQYF
TGCGCCAGCAGCCAAGACGAGGGAACAGATACGCAGTATTTT
>TRBJ2-7|TRBV7-2|TRBD2|.
CASSTAGTSHEQYF
TGTGCCAGCAGCACAGCCGGGACTAGCCACGAGCAGTACTTC
>TRBJ1-1|TRBV15|.|.
CATSSRVGNTEAFF
TGTGCCACCAGCAGCAGAGTTGGGAACACTGAAGCTTTCTTT
>TRBJ1-2|TRBV9|.|many
CASSPTEGLDYGYTF
TGTGCCAGCAGCCCCACGGAGGGTCTGGACTATGGCTACACCTTC
>TRBJ2-7|TRBV18|TRBD2|many
CASSPPSAGGSYEQYF
TGTGCCAGCTCACCACCGTCGGCGGGGGGCTCCTACGAGCAGTACTTC
>TRBJ2-7|TRBV9|.|few
CASSPQWGEQYF
TGTGCCAGCAGCCCCCAATGGGGCGAGCAGTACTTC
>TRBJ2-3|TRBV20-1|TRBD2|.
CSARVQRGSPDAQYF
TGCAGTGCTAGAGTCCAGCGGGGAAGCCCAGATGCGCAGTATTTT
>TRBJ2-3|TRBV7-2|TRBD1|many
CASSKRGLIGTGVQDTQYF
TGTGCCAGCAGCAAACGGGGATTGATAGGGACAGGGGTTCAAGATACGCAGTATTTT
>TRBJ2-7|TRBV12-3/TRBV12-4|.|once
CASSSGDSLTEQYF
TGTGCCAGCAGTTCGGGGGACTCCCTAACCGAGCAGTACTTC
>TRBJ2-1|TRBV5-1|.|.
CASSSGQITLNNEQFF
TGCGCCAGCAGCTCAGGACAGATCACCCTCAACAATGAGCAGTTCTTC
>TRBJ1-6|TRBV5-1|.|few
CASSSGLGEAGNSPLHF
TGCGCCAGCAGCTCTGGTTTGGGAGAAGCTGGGAATTCACCCCTCCACTTT
>TRBJ2-7|TRBV10-3|TRBD1|many
CAISEYRGDEQYF
TGTGCCATCAGTGAATACAGGGGCGACGAGCAGTACTTC
>TRBJ2-2|TRBV6-5|.|few
CASSSGAGRGTGELFF
TGTGCCAGCAGTTCGGGGGCAGGAAGAGGCACCGGGGAGCTGTTTTTT
>TRBJ2-1|TRBV30|TRBD1|many
CAWMTGQGAYNEQFF
TGTGCCTGGATGACGGGACAGGGGGCTTACAATGAGCAGTTCTTC
>TRBJ2-1|TRBV10-3|.|many
CAIRDRYNEQFF
TGTGCCATCAGAGACAGATACAATGAGCAGTTCTTC
>TRBJ2-7|TRBV4-3|.|many
CASSGLLDGSYEQYF
TGCGCCAGCAGCGGTCTTTTGGACGGCTCCTACGAGCAGTACTTC
>TRBJ2-7|TRBV7-6|.|many
CASSLATGTVYEQYF
TGTGCCAGCAGCTTAGCTACCGGTACCGTCTACGAGCAGTACTTC
>TRBJ1-1|TRBV6-5|TRBD1|few
CASSYETGGPEAFF
TGTGCCAGCAGTTATGAGACAGGGGGTCCCGAAGCTTTCTTT
>TRBJ2-7|TRBV20-1|TRBD2|once
CSARDPAGGYEQYF
TGCAGTGCTAGAGACCCAGCGGGGGGCTACGAGCAGTACTTC
>TRBJ2-3|TRBV12-3/TRBV12-4|.|many
CASRSGLYTDTQYF
TGTGCCAGCAGGAGCGGGCTGTACACAGATACGCAGTATTTT
>TRBJ1-2|TRBV3-1|.|.
CAGSPGYRPLEGYTF
TGTGCCGGCAGCCCCGGCTACAGGCCGCTCGAGGGCTACACCTTC
>TRBJ2-1|TRBV9|.|many
CASSEGTSNEQFF
TGTGCCAGCAGCGAAGGGACGAGCAATGAGCAGTTCTTC
>TRBJ1-2|TRBV30|.|many
CAWSVVGIAHYGYTF
TGTGCCTGGAGTGTAGTAGGTATCGCTCACTATGGCTACACCTTC